The present T cell receptor beta chain was sequenced within a study of response to subunit inactivated influenza vaccine. With V trimmed by 6 bases and J by 1 base, 7 bases remained unmatched. The CDR3 is made up of 15 amino acids. CDR1 and CDR2 (germline): SGHKS, YYEKEE (reference sequence). A single record per CDR3 protein comes from TCRdb applying MiXCR to the RT-PCR reads. The sample holds about 800,000 distinct CDR3 sequences, 21% seen once. Sequences were derived from PBMCs from blood, sampled 4 to 6 days after vaccination. The chain combines TRBV5-5 with TRBJ2-3; 8 positions match TRBD2. This TCR derives from a man aged 50-60 years who received an inactivated influenza vaccine. The CDR3 DNA reads TGTGCCAGCAACCTATGGGGACTAGGCACAGATACGCAGTATTTT. It yields the protein CASNLWGLGTDTQYF.